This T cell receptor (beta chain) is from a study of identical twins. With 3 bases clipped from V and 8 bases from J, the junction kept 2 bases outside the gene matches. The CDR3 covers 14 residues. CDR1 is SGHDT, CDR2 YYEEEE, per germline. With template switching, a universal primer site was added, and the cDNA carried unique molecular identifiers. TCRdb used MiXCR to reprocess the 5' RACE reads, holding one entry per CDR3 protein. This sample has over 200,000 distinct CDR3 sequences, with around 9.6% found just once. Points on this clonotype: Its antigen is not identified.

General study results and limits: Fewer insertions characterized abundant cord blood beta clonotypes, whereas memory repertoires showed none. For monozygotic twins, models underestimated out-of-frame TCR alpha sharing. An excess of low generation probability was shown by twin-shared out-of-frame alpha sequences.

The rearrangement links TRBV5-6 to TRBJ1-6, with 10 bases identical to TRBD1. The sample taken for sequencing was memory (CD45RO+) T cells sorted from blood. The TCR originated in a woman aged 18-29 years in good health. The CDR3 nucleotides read TGTGCCAGCAGCTGGGGGACAGGGGATTCACCCCTCCACTTT. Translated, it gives CASSWGTGDSPLHF.